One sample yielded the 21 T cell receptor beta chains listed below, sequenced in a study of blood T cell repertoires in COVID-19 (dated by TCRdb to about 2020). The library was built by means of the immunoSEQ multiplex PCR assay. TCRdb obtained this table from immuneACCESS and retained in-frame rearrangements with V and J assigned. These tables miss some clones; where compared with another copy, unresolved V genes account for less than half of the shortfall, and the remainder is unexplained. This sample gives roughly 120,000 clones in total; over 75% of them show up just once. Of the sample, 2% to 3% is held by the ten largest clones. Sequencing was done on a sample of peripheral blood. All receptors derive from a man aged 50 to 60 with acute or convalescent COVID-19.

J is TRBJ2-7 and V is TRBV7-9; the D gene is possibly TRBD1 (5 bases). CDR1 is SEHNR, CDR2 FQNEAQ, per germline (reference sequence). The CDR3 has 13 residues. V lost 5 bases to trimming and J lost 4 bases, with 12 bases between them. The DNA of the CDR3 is TGTGCCAGCAGCGTCTCGGACACGTACGAGCAGTACTTC. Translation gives CASSVSDTYEQYF.

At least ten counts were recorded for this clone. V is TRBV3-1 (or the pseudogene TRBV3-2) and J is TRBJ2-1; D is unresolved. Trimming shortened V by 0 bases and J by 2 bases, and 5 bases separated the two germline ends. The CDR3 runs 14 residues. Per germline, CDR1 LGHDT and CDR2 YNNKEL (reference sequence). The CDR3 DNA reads TGTGCCAGCAGCCAAGATCTCCCCTACAATGAGCAGTTCTTC. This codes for CASSQDLPYNEQFF.

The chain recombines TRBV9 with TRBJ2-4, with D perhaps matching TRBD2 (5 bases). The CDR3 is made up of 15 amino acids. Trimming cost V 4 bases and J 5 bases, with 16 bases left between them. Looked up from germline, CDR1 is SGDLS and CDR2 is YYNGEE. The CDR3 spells CASSRSSGAENIQYF. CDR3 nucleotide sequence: TGTGCCAGCAGCAGATCAAGCGGAGCTGAAAACATTCAGTACTTC.

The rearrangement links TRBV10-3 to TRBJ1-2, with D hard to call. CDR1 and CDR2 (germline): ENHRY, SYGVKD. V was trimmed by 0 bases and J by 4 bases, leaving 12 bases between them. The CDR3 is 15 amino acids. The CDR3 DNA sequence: TGTGCCATCAGTGAGTCCCGGGAAGATAGCTATGGCTACACCTTC. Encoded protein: CAISESREDSYGYTF.

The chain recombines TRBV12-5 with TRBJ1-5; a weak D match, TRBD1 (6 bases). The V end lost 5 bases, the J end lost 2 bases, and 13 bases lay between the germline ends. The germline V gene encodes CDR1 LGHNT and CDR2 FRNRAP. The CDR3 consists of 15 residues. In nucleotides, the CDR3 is TGTGCTAGTGGTGAAACGGGACATGGCAATCAGCCCCAGCATTTT. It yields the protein CASGETGHGNQPQHF.

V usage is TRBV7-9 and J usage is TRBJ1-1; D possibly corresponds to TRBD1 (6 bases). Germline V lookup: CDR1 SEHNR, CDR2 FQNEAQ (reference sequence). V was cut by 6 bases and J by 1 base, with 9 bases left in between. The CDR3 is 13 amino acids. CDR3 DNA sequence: TGTGCCAGCAGGGGACATGAGAACACTGAAGCTTTCTTT. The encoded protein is CASRGHENTEAFF.

The CDR3 sequence is CASSSPTTNEKLFF. The CDR3 bases are TGTGCCAGCAGTTCCCCCACAACTAATGAAAAACTGTTTTTT. The J gene is TRBJ1-4, the V gene TRBV28; D remains ambiguous. V lost 4 bases to trimming and J lost 0 bases, with 6 bases between them. Germline V gene data show CDR1 as MDHEN and CDR2 as SYDVKM. This CDR3 has 14 residues.

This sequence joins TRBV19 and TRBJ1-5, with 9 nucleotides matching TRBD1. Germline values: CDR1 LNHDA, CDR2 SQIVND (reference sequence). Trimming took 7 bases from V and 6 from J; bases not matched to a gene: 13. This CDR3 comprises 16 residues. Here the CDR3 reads CASTARRQGVGQPQHF. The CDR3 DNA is TGTGCCAGTACCGCAAGGAGACAGGGGGTAGGTCAGCCCCAGCATTTT.

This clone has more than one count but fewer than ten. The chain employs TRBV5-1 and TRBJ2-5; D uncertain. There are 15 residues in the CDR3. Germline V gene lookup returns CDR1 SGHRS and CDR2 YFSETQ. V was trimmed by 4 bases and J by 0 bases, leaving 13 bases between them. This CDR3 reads CASSPTSPYQETQYF. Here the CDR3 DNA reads TGCGCCAGCAGCCCCACTTCCCCGTACCAAGAGACCCAGTACTTC.

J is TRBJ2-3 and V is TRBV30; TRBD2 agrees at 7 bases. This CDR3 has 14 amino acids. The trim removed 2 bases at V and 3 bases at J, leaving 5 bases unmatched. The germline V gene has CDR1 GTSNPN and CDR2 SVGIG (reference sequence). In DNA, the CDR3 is TGTGCCTGGAGTAAGGGAGCGGGGACAGATACGCAGTATTTT. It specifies CAWSKGAGTDTQYF.

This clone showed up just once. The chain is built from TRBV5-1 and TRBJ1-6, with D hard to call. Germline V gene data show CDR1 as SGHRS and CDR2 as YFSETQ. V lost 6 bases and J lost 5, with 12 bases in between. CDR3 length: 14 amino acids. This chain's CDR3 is CASNALGDNSPLHF. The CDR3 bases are TGCGCCAGCAACGCCTTGGGAGATAATTCACCCCTCCACTTT.

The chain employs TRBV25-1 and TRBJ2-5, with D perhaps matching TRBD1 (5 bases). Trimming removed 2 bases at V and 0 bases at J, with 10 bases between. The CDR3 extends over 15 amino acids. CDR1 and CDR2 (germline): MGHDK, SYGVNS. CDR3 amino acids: CASSEGQGHQETQYF. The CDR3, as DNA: TGTGCCAGCAGTGAAGGGCAGGGCCACCAAGAGACCCAGTACTTC.

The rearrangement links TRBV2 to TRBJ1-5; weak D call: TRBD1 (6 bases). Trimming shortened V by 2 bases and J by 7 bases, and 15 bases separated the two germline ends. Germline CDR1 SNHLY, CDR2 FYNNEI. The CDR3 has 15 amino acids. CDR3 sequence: CASSEMGGRGQPQHF. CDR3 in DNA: TGTGCCAGCAGTGAAATGGGGGGGCGCGGGCAGCCCCAGCATTTT.

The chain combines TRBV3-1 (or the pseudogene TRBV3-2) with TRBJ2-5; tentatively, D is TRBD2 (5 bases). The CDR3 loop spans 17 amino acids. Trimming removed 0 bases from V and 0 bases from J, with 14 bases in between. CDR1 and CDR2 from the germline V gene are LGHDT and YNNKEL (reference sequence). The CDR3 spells CASSQDWSSQYQETQYF. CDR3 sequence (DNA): TGTGCCAGCAGCCAAGATTGGTCTAGCCAGTACCAAGAGACCCAGTACTTC.

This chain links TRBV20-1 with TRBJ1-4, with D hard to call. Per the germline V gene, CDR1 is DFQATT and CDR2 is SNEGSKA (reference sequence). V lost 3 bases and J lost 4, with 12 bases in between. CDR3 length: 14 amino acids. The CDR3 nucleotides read TGCAGTGCTAGTTATAGTCTTCGTAATGAAAAACTGTTTTTT. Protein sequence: CSASYSLRNEKLFF.

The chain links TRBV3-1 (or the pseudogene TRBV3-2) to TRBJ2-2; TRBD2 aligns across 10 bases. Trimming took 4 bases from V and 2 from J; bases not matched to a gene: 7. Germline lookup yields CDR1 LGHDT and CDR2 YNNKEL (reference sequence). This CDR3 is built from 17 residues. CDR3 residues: CASSLRSGGANTGELFF. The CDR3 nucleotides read TGTGCCAGCAGCCTAAGGAGCGGGGGGGCTAACACCGGGGAGCTGTTTTTT.

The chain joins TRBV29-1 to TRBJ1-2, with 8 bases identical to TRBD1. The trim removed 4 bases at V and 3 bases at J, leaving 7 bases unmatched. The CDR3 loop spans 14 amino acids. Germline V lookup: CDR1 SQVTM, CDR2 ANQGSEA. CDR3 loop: CSVVDREVYYGYTF. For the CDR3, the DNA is TGCAGCGTTGTGGACAGGGAGGTATACTATGGCTACACCTTC. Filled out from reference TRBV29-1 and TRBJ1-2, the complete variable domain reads SAVISQKPSRDICQRGTSLTIQCQVDSQVTMMFWYRQQPGQSLTLIATANQGSEATYESGFVIDKFPISRPNLTFSTLTVSNMSPEDSSIYLCSVVDREVYYGYTFGSGTRLTVV.

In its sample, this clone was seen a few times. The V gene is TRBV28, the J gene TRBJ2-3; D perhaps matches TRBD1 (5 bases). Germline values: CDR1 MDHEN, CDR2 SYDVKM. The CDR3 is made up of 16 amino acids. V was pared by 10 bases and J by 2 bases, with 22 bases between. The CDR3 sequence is CATLPVLGPYTDTQYF. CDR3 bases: TGTGCCACCCTACCAGTTTTGGGGCCCTACACAGATACGCAGTATTTT.

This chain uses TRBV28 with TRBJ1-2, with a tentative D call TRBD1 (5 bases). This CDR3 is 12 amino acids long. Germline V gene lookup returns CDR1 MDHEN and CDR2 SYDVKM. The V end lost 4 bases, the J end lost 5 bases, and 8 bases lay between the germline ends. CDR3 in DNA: TGTGCCAGCAGTTGGGGCGGATATGGCTACACCTTC. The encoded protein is CASSWGGYGYTF.

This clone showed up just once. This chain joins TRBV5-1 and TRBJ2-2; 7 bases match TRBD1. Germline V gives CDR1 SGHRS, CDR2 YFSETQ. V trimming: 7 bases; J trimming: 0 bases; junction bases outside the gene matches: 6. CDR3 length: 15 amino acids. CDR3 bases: TGCGCCAGCCGCGACAGGGCTACGAACACCGGGGAGCTGTTTTTT. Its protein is CASRDRATNTGELFF.

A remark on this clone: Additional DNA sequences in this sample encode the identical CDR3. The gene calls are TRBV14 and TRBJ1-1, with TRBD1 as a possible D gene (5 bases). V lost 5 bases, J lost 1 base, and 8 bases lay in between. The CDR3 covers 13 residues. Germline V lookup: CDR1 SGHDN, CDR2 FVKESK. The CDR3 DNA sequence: TGTGCCAGCAGCTCTACAGGGAACACTGAAGCTTTCTTT. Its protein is CASSSTGNTEAFF.